This T cell receptor beta chain was profiled in a study of beta chain features in type 1 diabetes. Overall study results and limits: The VDJ junctions of type 1 diabetes patients carried fewer insertions and more deletions.

Only one heparinised blood draw was taken per donor, and its volume averaged about 116 mL. Every sorted population was more than 95% pure. A word on this clone: Its antigen is as yet unknown.

The V gene lost 0 bases and the J gene lost 5 bases, with 11 bases spanning the gap. The CDR3 totals 14 residues. In germline, CDR1 is SGDLS, CDR2 YYNGEE. Expressed TCRB transcripts got sequenced, as all isolated RNA was reverse transcribed. Naive, central memory and regulatory T cell samples averaged about 3.6 million immunoSEQ reads each. Profiling relied on immunoSEQ multiplex PCR, and the TCRdb table lists in-frame clones only, not all of them. The table shows under 500,000 clones, with around 30% occurring only once. The clonotype originates from a man in his late teens or twenties in good health. The chain combines TRBV9 with TRBJ1-2; no firm D call. The specimen was naive CD4+ T cells from blood. The chain's CDR3 is CASSVDPGEYGYTF. The CDR3, as DNA: TGTGCCAGCAGCGTAGACCCAGGAGAGTATGGCTACACCTTC.